The 11 T cell receptor beta chains below were found in one sample sequenced in a study of T cells in Graves' hyperthyroidism and ophthalmopathy. RNA transcripts provided the source from which TCR beta CDR3 regions were amplified. With the HTBI primer set, the TCR CDR3 went through a first round of RT-PCR. TCRdb processed the multiplex PCR reads anew with MiXCR; each CDR3 protein has one entry. The sample contains more than 600,000 distinct CDR3 sequences, about 16% of which appear only once. The sequencing sample was made of blood. The receptor source for this set is a man aged 18 to 29 with Graves' hyperthyroidism.

This clonotype was seen many times. V usage is TRBV5-1 and J usage is TRBJ1-5; D gene ambiguous. The V end was cut by 1 base, the J end by 6 bases, with 8 bases between. The germline V gene has CDR1 SGHRS and CDR2 YFSETQ. The CDR3 loop spans 13 amino acids. CDR3 sequence (DNA): TGCGCCAGCAGCTTGAGGGTTGGTCAGCCCCAGCATTTT. Translated: CASSLRVGQPQHF.

This clonotype was picked up many times. CDR3 sequence: CSVGHRTEQFF. CDR3 DNA: TGCAGCGTTGGACACCGTACCGAGCAGTTCTTC. The rearrangement joins TRBV29-1 to TRBJ2-1; D gene ambiguous. Per germline, CDR1 SQVTM and CDR2 ANQGSEA. The CDR3 consists of 11 residues. V was cut by 4 bases and J by 10 bases, with 11 bases left in between.

The chain uses TRBV27 and TRBJ2-4; unclear D gene. The length of the CDR3 is 13 residues. Germline lookup yields CDR1 MNHEY and CDR2 SMNVEV (reference sequence). V gave up 8 bases and J gave up 0 bases, with 8 bases separating them. Written as DNA, the CDR3 is TGTGCCAGCTTCTCCTTAGCCAAAAACATTCAGTACTTC. Translation: CASFSLAKNIQYF.

This clonotype was detected many times. The genes are TRBV7-9 and TRBJ2-7; D tentatively fits TRBD1 or TRBD2 (5 bases each). V was cut by 8 bases and J by 3 bases, with 17 bases left in between. Germline CDR1 is SEHNR and CDR2 is FQNEAQ (reference sequence). The CDR3 runs to 14 residues. The CDR3, as DNA: TGTGCCAGCGGGGGACCAGAAAACGACTACGAGCAGTACTTC. It yields the protein CASGGPENDYEQYF.

J is TRBJ2-7 and V is TRBV7-8; TRBD2 matches 13 bases. The CDR3 sequence is 17 residues long. The ends lost 5 bases at V and 3 bases at J; junction bases unmatched: 10. The V gene's germline CDR1 is SGHVS and CDR2 FQNEAQ. Written as DNA, the CDR3 is TGTGCCAGCAGCCCCGAGGGAGGACTAGCGGGAGACTACGAGCAGTACTTC. This sequence encodes CASSPEGGLAGDYEQYF.

This clonotype has at least ten counts. The chain combines TRBV5-1 with TRBJ2-7; 12 nucleotides line up with TRBD2. Germline-derived CDR1 and CDR2 are SGHRS and YFSETQ. CDR3 length: 14 residues. Germline trimming cut 4 bases from V and 6 bases from J; bases unmatched to any gene: 5. In DNA, the CDR3 is TGCGCCAGCAGCGTGACTAGCGGGAGCTTCGAGCAGTACTTC. This sequence encodes CASSVTSGSFEQYF.

This clonotype was recorded at least ten times. The chain has TRBV27 and TRBJ1-5; 7 nucleotides align to TRBD1. The CDR3 consists of 15 residues. The V and J ends lost 5 bases and 4 bases, in that order; junction bases with no gene match: 8. CDR1 and CDR2 (germline): MNHEY, SMNVEV (reference sequence). CDR3 in DNA: TGTGCCAGCAGTAGAACAGGGGAGCGGAATCAGCCCCAGCATTTT. Protein product: CASSRTGERNQPQHF.

The V gene is TRBV5-1, the J gene TRBJ1-2; 8 bases are shared with TRBD1. Per the germline V gene, CDR1 is SGHRS and CDR2 is YFSETQ. V lost 4 bases and J lost 8; bases outside the gene matches: 10. This CDR3 comprises 14 residues. The chain's CDR3 is CASSPGQGRMGYTF. CDR3 sequence (DNA): TGCGCCAGCAGCCCCGGACAGGGCCGAATGGGCTACACCTTC.

This chain connects TRBV12-3 or TRBV12-4 to TRBJ2-1, with 7 positions matching TRBD1. The CDR3 extends over 15 amino acids. With V trimmed by 7 bases and J by 5 bases, 11 bases remained unmatched. CDR3 loop: CASKKVGQANNEQFF. In nucleotides, the CDR3 is TGTGCCAGCAAAAAAGTAGGACAGGCCAACAATGAGCAGTTCTTC.

This clonotype was seen a handful of times. The chain uses TRBV20-1 and TRBJ1-3; possible D gene TRBD1, 6 bases. V was shortened by 5 bases and J by 0 bases, with 17 bases between the two germline ends. Germline-derived CDR1 and CDR2 are DFQATT and SNEGSKA (reference sequence). This CDR3 is 16 amino acids long. DNA of the CDR3: TGCAGTGCTGCCGCGGACAGCTCAAGCTCTGGAAACACCATATATTTT. Translation: CSAAADSSSSGNTIYF.

The table lists this clonotype with a few counts. This chain's CDR3 is CASTPGLAGTNEQFF. CDR3 sequence (DNA): TGTGCCAGTACCCCGGGACTAGCGGGAACCAATGAGCAGTTCTTC. The rearrangement joins TRBV19 to TRBJ2-1; 13 bases are shared with TRBD2. Germline V CDR1 and CDR2: LNHDA, SQIVND (reference sequence). V shed 7 bases and J 6 bases; nucleotides not matched to a gene: 6. This CDR3 is built from 15 residues.